One and the same sample provided the 13 T cell receptor beta chains below, sequenced in a study of spatial heterogeneity in lung cancer (dated 2019 in TCRdb). Sample time point, as interpreted from the label and publication: sample taken at primary tumor resection. Whole RNA extracted from tumor and nontumor lung tissue, or from cryopreserved PBMC samples, was used for TCR sequencing without cell sorting. The library was made by 5' RACE. Data came from a NextSeq 500. TCRdb reworked the public reads: Q25 trimming with fastp, MiXCR clone assembly, productive beta chains retained. One record per CDR3 amino acid sequence lists the most common genes and DNA. Across this sample there are 3,500 to 5,500 distinct CDR3 sequences, with less than 10% seen only once. The ten top clones hold roughly 46% of the sample. Sequencing used PBMCs, obtained at surgery. These receptor sequences come from a male donor with early-stage non-small cell lung cancer.

This clonotype was recorded at least ten times. The chain has TRBV7-7 and TRBJ2-3; 9 positions match TRBD2. This CDR3 contains 18 residues. V lost 5 bases to trimming and J lost 4 bases; unmatched junction nucleotides: 16. The germline CDR1 and CDR2 sequences are SSHAT and FNYEAQ (reference sequence). CDR3 DNA: TGTGCCAGCAGCCGCGGAACTGTTGGTAGCGGGGGCCCAGATACGCAGTATTTT. Translating gives CASSRGTVGSGGPDTQYF. Supplemented by reference TRBV7-7 and TRBJ2-3, the full variable domain reads GAGVSQSPRYKVTKRGQDVTLRCDPISSHATLYWYQQALGQGPEFLTYFNYEAQPDKSGLPSDRFSAERPEGSISTLTIQRTEQRDSAMYRCASSRGTVGSGGPDTQYFGPGTRLTVL.

This chain connects TRBV28 to TRBJ2-7; D gene unclear. The CDR3 is 12 amino acids. V lost 2 bases, J lost 7 bases, and 9 bases lay in between. Germline CDR1 reads MDHEN; CDR2 reads SYDVKM. The CDR3 DNA reads TGTGCCAGCAGTTTAAGTGGACCAGAGCAGTACTTC. Protein product: CASSLSGPEQYF.

This clonotype is judged medium-sized. The rearrangement links TRBV7-2 to TRBJ2-5; D is perhaps TRBD2 (5 bases). This CDR3 has 14 amino acids. Trimming took off 4 bases at V and 2 bases at J, with 11 bases between the two ends. Germline values: CDR1 SGHTA, CDR2 FQGNSA. The CDR3 DNA reads TGTGCCAGCAGCTCGATAGCGATTCAAGAGACCCAGTACTTC. It yields the protein CASSSIAIQETQYF.

Of note for this clonotype: This may be a read error: a much more frequent sequence differs by one nucleotide. The genes are TRBV7-2 and TRBJ2-2; D may be TRBD2 (6 bases). This CDR3 region has 13 residues. Germline V gene sequence: CDR1 SGHTA, CDR2 FQGNSA. CDR3 protein: CASSPSATGELIF. CDR3 nucleotide sequence: TGTGCCAGCAGCCCTAGCGCAACCGGGGAGCTGATTTTT.

This clonotype was picked up many times. The chain is built from TRBV6-2 or TRBV6-3 and TRBJ2-2; D call uncertain. With 7 bases removed from V and 2 bases from J, the gap between germline ends came to 17 bases. This CDR3 has 16 residues. Looked up from germline, CDR1 is MNHEY and CDR2 is SVGEGT. The CDR3 coding sequence is TGTGCCAGCAAAGCGCCGGCCGGGTTCAACACCGGGGAGCTGTTTTTT. Translating gives CASKAPAGFNTGELFF.

The chain couples TRBV4-1 to TRBJ2-7, with 12 bases matching TRBD2. This CDR3 contains 16 residues. The trim removed 4 bases at V and 3 bases at J, leaving 7 bases unmatched. Germline CDR1 reads MGHRA; CDR2 reads YSYEKL. The CDR3, as DNA: TGCGCCAGCAGCCCGGGACTAGCGGGTCTGCACTACGAGCAGTACTTC. Translation: CASSPGLAGLHYEQYF.

The V gene is TRBV11-3, the J gene TRBJ2-2; 7 bases align to TRBD1. The trim removed 5 bases at V and 4 bases at J, leaving 4 bases unmatched. The CDR3 has 14 amino acids. Germline lookup yields CDR1 SGHNT and CDR2 YENEEA. CDR3 sequence: CASSDDRVTGELFF. Here the CDR3 DNA reads TGTGCCAGCAGCGACGACAGGGTCACCGGGGAGCTGTTTTTT. The whole variable domain, filled in from reference TRBV11-3 and TRBJ2-2, reads EAGVVQSPRYKIIEKKQPVAFWCNPISGHNTLYWYLQNLGQGPELLIRYENEEAVDDSQLPKDRFSAERLKGVDSTLKIQPAELGDSAVYLCASSDDRVTGELFFGEGSRLTVL.

Ten or more counts support this clonotype. The genes are TRBV4-2 and TRBJ2-7, with unresolved D. Germline V gene data show CDR1 as LGHNA and CDR2 as YNFKEQ. Deletions cut 0 bases from V and 3 bases from J, with 12 bases between. The CDR3 sequence is 15 residues long. Here the CDR3 reads CASSQEQNVDYEQYF. DNA of the CDR3: TGTGCCAGCAGCCAAGAACAGAACGTAGACTACGAGCAGTACTTC.

This clonotype was counted many times. CDR3 region: CASSGGLAIGDTQYF. The DNA of the CDR3 is TGTGCCAGCAGCGGAGGACTAGCAATCGGAGATACGCAGTATTTT. The chain employs TRBV3-1 and TRBJ2-3; 8 positions match TRBD2. The germline CDR1 and CDR2 sequences are LGHDT and YNNKEL (reference sequence). V lost 5 bases to trimming and J lost 5 bases; unmatched junction nucleotides: 9. This CDR3 is 15 amino acids long.

This clonotype was seen at least ten times. The V and J genes are TRBV7-8 and TRBJ2-5; D not resolved. The V gene lost 7 bases and the J gene lost 5 bases, with 20 bases spanning the gap. Looked up from germline, CDR1 is SGHVS and CDR2 is FQNEAQ. The CDR3 runs 15 residues. CDR3 residues: CASTPATLVWETQYF. In DNA, the CDR3 is TGTGCCAGCACCCCAGCGACTCTTGTGTGGGAGACCCAGTACTTC. The variable domain in full, completed from reference TRBV7-8 and TRBJ2-5, reads GAGVSQSPRYKVAKRGQDVALRCDPISGHVSLFWYQQALGQGPEFLTYFQNEAQLDKSGLPSDRFFAERPEGSVSTLKIQRTQQEDSAVYLCASTPATLVWETQYFGPGTRLLVL.

The V and J genes are TRBV20-1 and TRBJ2-1; D remains unclear. Between the trimmed V and J ends, which lost 3 bases and 8 bases, there was a span of 20 bases. Per the germline V gene, CDR1 is DFQATT and CDR2 is SNEGSKA (reference sequence). The length of the CDR3 is 15 residues. CDR3 in DNA: TGCAGTGCTAGGCAGAAGTTAGAGTTTAACGATGAGCAGTTCTTC. It is translated as CSARQKLEFNDEQFF.

This clonotype was observed a handful of times. The chain uses TRBV23-1 and TRBJ2-3; 8 bases are shared with TRBD1. TRBV23-1 is treated as an ORF (open reading frame) with a function not yet certain. This CDR3 comprises 18 residues. J lost 6 bases, V lost 4 bases, and 18 bases had no gene match. The CDR3 region has the DNA TGCGCCAGCAGTCCGACAGGGGCCCTTACGGTGCGGGGTGATACGCAGTATTTT. It yields the protein CASSPTGALTVRGDTQYF.

This clonotype was observed at least ten times. The CDR3 region has the DNA TGCAGTGCTAGAGACAGGGTGTTTCAAGAGACCCAGTACTTC. Encoded protein: CSARDRVFQETQYF. The chain is built from TRBV20-1 and TRBJ2-5; possible D gene TRBD1, 5 bases. The germline V gene encodes CDR1 DFQATT and CDR2 SNEGSKA (reference sequence). The CDR3 length is 14 residues. Trimming removed 0 bases at V and 2 bases at J, with 10 bases between.